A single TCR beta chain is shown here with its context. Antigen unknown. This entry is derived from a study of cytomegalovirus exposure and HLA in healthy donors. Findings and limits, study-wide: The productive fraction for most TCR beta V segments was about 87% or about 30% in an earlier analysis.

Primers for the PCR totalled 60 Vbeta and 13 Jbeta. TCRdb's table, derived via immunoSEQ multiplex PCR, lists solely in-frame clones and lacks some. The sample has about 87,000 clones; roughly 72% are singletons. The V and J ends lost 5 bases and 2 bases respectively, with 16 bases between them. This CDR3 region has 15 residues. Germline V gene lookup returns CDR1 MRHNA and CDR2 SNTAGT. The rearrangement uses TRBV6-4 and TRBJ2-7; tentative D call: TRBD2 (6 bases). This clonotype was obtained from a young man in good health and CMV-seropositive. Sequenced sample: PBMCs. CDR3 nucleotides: TGTGCCAGCAGTCCTCAACCGGGACTCGCCTACGAGCAGTACTTC. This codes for CASSPQPGLAYEQYF.